Listed below are T cell receptor beta chains from one sample, sequenced in a study of blood T cell repertoires in COVID-19. The repertoire was sequenced with immunoSEQ multiplex PCR; TCRdb's copy has only in-frame clones and lacks some. The data show about 120,000 clones, with roughly 80% seen just once and roughly 2.4% held by the top ten. The specimen sequenced was peripheral blood. These receptors all come from a man under 40 with acute or convalescent COVID-19. CDR3s include the opening cysteine and the closing phenylalanine or tryptophan. The order of the fields is D gene, clone size, J gene, V gene, CDR3 DNA, CDR3 protein. The D gene is left open where the match is weak. Size tells how often a clone was seen (once, few, many) or the class of an expanded clone, and some rows leave it out.

. | . | TRBJ2-1 | TRBV27 | TGTGCCAGCAGTTTGAAAAGCACCCCCCGTTCGAATGAGCAGTTCTTC | CASSLKSTPRSNEQFF
. | once | TRBJ2-1 | TRBV11-3 | TGTGCCAGCAGCTTAGAGGGCAGGGTTAAGCCCTTAGTCCAGTTCTTC | CASSLEGRVKPLVQFF
TRBD1 | once | TRBJ1-4 | TRBV19 | TGTGCCAGTAGTATGGGACAGCTCAATGAAAAACTGTTTTTT | CASSMGQLNEKLFF
. | few | TRBJ1-1 | TRBV6-5 | TGTGCCAGCACCTTACGTGGACAGAACACTGAAGCTTTCTTT | CASTLRGQNTEAFF
. | . | TRBJ2-7 | TRBV25-1 | TGTGCCAGCCGTGGGTGGGGCAGCTCCTACGAGCAGTACTTC | CASRGWGSSYEQYF
. | . | TRBJ2-3 | TRBV6-5 | TGTGCCAGCAGTTTTTTACAGGGGGGGAGTACGCAGTATTTT | CASSFLQGGSTQYF
TRBD1 | . | TRBJ1-5 | TRBV30 | TGTGCCTGGAGTGCAGGGGGCGCGGGGCAGCCCCAGCATTTT | CAWSAGGAGQPQHF
. | medium-sized | TRBJ1-5 | TRBV19 | TGTGCCAGTAGTCTGGGCTATAGCAATCAGCCCCAGCATTTT | CASSLGYSNQPQHF
. | once | TRBJ2-3 | TRBV5-5 | TGTGCCAGCAGACAGAGGGGGGGAGACACAGATACGCAGTATTTT | CASRQRGGDTDTQYF
TRBD2 | . | TRBJ2-5 | TRBV3-1/TRBV3-2 | TGTGCCAGCAGCCATCGACTAGCGGGGTTCCAAGAGACCCAGTACTTC | CASSHRLAGFQETQYF
TRBD2 | . | TRBJ2-1 | TRBV6-1 | TGTGCCAGCAGTGAGGAGGGGACTAGCGCCTACAATGAGCAGTTCTTC | CASSEEGTSAYNEQFF
. | . | TRBJ2-3 | TRBV12-3/TRBV12-4 | TGTGCCAGCTCCCAGGGAGATACGCAGTATTTT | CASSQGDTQYF
. | . | TRBJ1-1 | TRBV15 | TGTGCCACCAGCAGAGACCTCCTCGAAGCGAACACTGAAGCTTTCTTT | CATSRDLLEANTEAFF
. | once | TRBJ2-2 | TRBV9 | TGTGCCAGCAGCGTCTTCGAGGGGGCCGGGGAGCTGTTTTTT | CASSVFEGAGELFF
. | . | TRBJ1-5 | TRBV6-5 | TGTGCCAGCAGCCGACGACGGGACACCAATCAGCCCCAGCATTTT | CASSRRRDTNQPQHF
. | . | TRBJ1-5 | TRBV7-8 | TGTGCCAGCAGCCAGGGACATCTGGGCTCCAATCAGCCCCAGCATTTT | CASSQGHLGSNQPQHF
TRBD2 | few | TRBJ2-2 | TRBV7-3 | TGTGCCAGCAGCCCCATAGCGGGAGGGCCGGTTGCCGGGGAGCTGTTTTTT | CASSPIAGGPVAGELFF
TRBD1 | . | TRBJ1-2 | TRBV9 | TGTGCCAGCAGCCGACAGGGGATAGATGGCTACACCTTC | CASSRQGIDGYTF
TRBD2 | . | TRBJ2-1 | TRBV6-4 | TGTGCCAGCAGTGAAGGTAGCGGGGGGAACAATGAGCAGTTCTTC | CASSEGSGGNNEQFF
. | . | TRBJ2-5 | TRBV6-5 | TGTGCCAGCAGTACACACGGACTGAAACCCTCGGAGTACTTC | CASSTHGLKPSEYF
. | . | TRBJ2-1 | TRBV29-1 | TGCAGCGTCGAGGACAGCTTCTCCTACAATGAGCAGTTCTTC | CSVEDSFSYNEQFF
TRBD1 | . | TRBJ2-1 | TRBV19 | TGTGCCAGTACGTTTCGACAGGGGGCGAAAAGCGATGAGCAGTTCTTC | CASTFRQGAKSDEQFF
TRBD1 | . | TRBJ1-2 | TRBV6-1 | TGTGCCAGCAGTGCCGGGACAGGGGGCACTAACTATGGCTACACCTTC | CASSAGTGGTNYGYTF
TRBD2 | . | TRBJ2-3 | TRBV4-1 | TGCGCCAGCAGCCAAGATCCTAGCGGGAACACAGATACGCAGTATTTT | CASSQDPSGNTDTQYF
. | . | TRBJ1-3 | TRBV10-3 | TGTGCCACTCAGGGTGGTGTCTCTGGAAACACCATATATTTT | CATQGGVSGNTIYF
. | few | TRBJ2-3 | TRBV5-1 | TGCGCCAGCAGCTTCACAGGAGCAGATACGCAGTATTTT | CASSFTGADTQYF
. | . | TRBJ2-7 | TRBV9 | TGTGCCAGCAGCGCTAGCGAAGGGTCCTACGAGCAGTACTTC | CASSASEGSYEQYF
. | few | TRBJ1-1 | TRBV11-2 | TGTGCCAGCAGCTTAGAGTACGGGAACACTGAAGCTTTCTTT | CASSLEYGNTEAFF
TRBD1 | . | TRBJ1-1 | TRBV9 | TGTGCCAGCAGCCAACGGACAGGGGCGGACACTGAAGCTTTCTTT | CASSQRTGADTEAFF
. | . | TRBJ1-6 | TRBV3-1/TRBV3-2 | TGTGCCAGCAGCCAGGACTTTAATTCACCCCTCCACTTT | CASSQDFNSPLHF
. | . | TRBJ2-1 | TRBV5-8 | TGTGCCAGCAGCTGGGGACTTATTAGGCAGTTCTTC | CASSWGLIRQFF
TRBD1 | . | TRBJ1-2 | TRBV5-4 | TGTGCCAGCAGCCTAGCGACAGGGGGGGCCTATGGCTACACCTTC | CASSLATGGAYGYTF
. | . | TRBJ1-3 | TRBV30 | TGTGCCTGGAGCGCCGGGGGGGGGAAGTCTGGAAACACCATATATTTT | CAWSAGGGKSGNTIYF
TRBD1 | . | TRBJ2-5 | TRBV27 | TGTGCCAGCAGTTTATATTACGGACAGGGAGAGACCCAGTACTTC | CASSLYYGQGETQYF
. | . | TRBJ1-1 | TRBV29-1 | TGCAGCGAACACGACAGGATCAACACTGAAGCTTTCTTT | CSEHDRINTEAFF
TRBD1 | . | TRBJ2-7 | TRBV11-1 | TGTGCCAGCAGCTTAGGGACAGGGTACGAGCAGTACTTC | CASSLGTGYEQYF
. | . | TRBJ2-1 | TRBV25-1 | TGTGCCAGCAGTGACCAGGAAGAAGACAATGAGCAGTTCTTC | CASSDQEEDNEQFF
. | . | TRBJ2-1 | TRBV12-3/TRBV12-4 | TGTGCCAGCAGTTTGAGGGCAGCCGAGCAGTTCTTC | CASSLRAAEQFF
. | . | TRBJ2-3 | TRBV7-9 | TGTGCCAGCAGGTTGGGACAAGCTAGCACAGATACGCAGTATTTT | CASRLGQASTDTQYF
. | . | TRBJ1-4 | TRBV19 | TGTGCCAGTAGTATAGCTTTGGCCGAGGAACTGTTTTTT | CASSIALAEELFF
. | once | TRBJ1-6 | TRBV25-1 | TGTGCCAGCAGTGGGCAGGGAAATTCACCCCTCCACTTT | CASSGQGNSPLHF
. | . | TRBJ1-4 | TRBV18 | TGTGCCAGCTCACCGTCCGGTCCAACTAATGAAAAACTGTTTTTT | CASSPSGPTNEKLFF
. | . | TRBJ1-1 | TRBV27 | TGTGCCAGCAGTTTGTACCCCGGGGTAGGGACTGAAGCTTTCTTT | CASSLYPGVGTEAFF
. | . | TRBJ1-2 | TRBV6-1 | TGTGCCAGCAGTGAAGCGCCGGGGGGTGGCTACACCTTC | CASSEAPGGGYTF
TRBD1 | . | TRBJ1-4 | TRBV6-2/TRBV6-3 | TGTGCCAGCAGTCCGCGTCCCGGGACAGGGGGCATGGAAAAACTGTTTTTT | CASSPRPGTGGMEKLFF
. | . | TRBJ1-2 | TRBV29-1 | TGCAGCGTTGAATTTTCAGTGGTGGATGGCTACACCTTC | CSVEFSVVDGYTF
. | . | TRBJ2-3 | TRBV5-4 | TGTGCCAGCAGCAACGGACCCGAGGGAGCGCAGTATTTT | CASSNGPEGAQYF
. | . | TRBJ1-4 | TRBV29-1 | TGCAGCGTTTCAGTCTCTAATGAAAAACTGTTTTTT | CSVSVSNEKLFF
TRBD2 | . | TRBJ2-1 | TRBV5-1 | TGCGCCAGCAGCTTGGTCCTAGCGGCCAACAATGAGCAGTTCTTC | CASSLVLAANNEQFF
TRBD1 | . | TRBJ1-6 | TRBV7-8 | TGTGCCAGCAGCTCCTACAGGGGAGAGTATTCACCCCTCCACTTT | CASSSYRGEYSPLHF
TRBD2 | few | TRBJ2-1 | TRBV6-2/TRBV6-3 | TGTGCCAGCAGTCGACTAGCGGGGGGGCCTGAGCAGTTCTTC | CASSRLAGGPEQFF